A selection of T cell receptor beta chains follows, all from one sample in a study of blood T cell repertoires in COVID-19. Produced via immunoSEQ multiplex PCR; TCRdb's table is partial and in-frame only. The sample shows roughly 100,000 clones, around 91% of them seen only once. The sequencing input was peripheral blood. Receptors originate from a woman over 75 with acute or convalescent COVID-19. CDR3s include the opening cysteine and the closing phenylalanine or tryptophan. Each record gives: J gene, clone size, V gene, CDR3 protein. Only some rows state a clone size, as once, few, many or a class for expanded clones.

>TRBJ1-6|-|TRBV24-1
CATSAGQTNSPLHF
>TRBJ2-5|-|TRBV9
CASNSGTGGETQYF
>TRBJ1-6|-|TRBV23-1
CASSHLYSPLHF
>TRBJ1-5|-|TRBV27
CASSFGTGSSQPQHF
>TRBJ2-7|-|TRBV19
CASSLTTMTVYEQYF
>TRBJ1-2|once|TRBV7-9
CASSFGSSYGYTF
>TRBJ2-7|-|TRBV4-1
CASSQASGATYEQYF
>TRBJ1-2|-|TRBV24-1
CATSGGYGYTF
>TRBJ2-7|-|TRBV28
CASSLQGSYEQYF
>TRBJ2-5|-|TRBV7-7
CASSLRGAIDGVSTQYF
>TRBJ1-1|-|TRBV27
CASSSDRTYMGAFF
>TRBJ1-2|-|TRBV30
CAWRGSVGFYGYTF
>TRBJ1-4|-|TRBV6-5
CASSLGGGGEKLFF
>TRBJ1-2|-|TRBV19
CASRTGGSYGYTF
>TRBJ2-3|-|TRBV7-2
CASSLGPGYDTDTQYF
>TRBJ2-3|-|TRBV9
CASSPRLAGGIDTQYF
>TRBJ2-2|-|TRBV9
CASSVRGSGTGELFF
>TRBJ2-7|-|TRBV18
CASSHPRTGSDEQYF
>TRBJ1-1|-|TRBV9
CASSVEEGGESTEAFF
>TRBJ2-2|-|TRBV18
CASSPPNSLGRENTGELFF
>TRBJ2-2|-|TRBV30
CAWSNKNTGELFF
>TRBJ1-2|-|TRBV11-3
CASSWQGPSYGYTF
>TRBJ2-5|-|TRBV7-2
CASSGGLQETQYF
>TRBJ1-1|-|TRBV12-3/TRBV12-4
CAIRQATNTEAFF
>TRBJ2-7|-|TRBV10-3
CAISESGGLLDEQYF